These T cell receptor beta chains were read from a single sample in a study of blood T cell repertoires in COVID-19. TCRdb keeps only in-frame clones here, not all; method: immunoSEQ multiplex PCR. This sample has some 250,000 clones, with 86% found just once. Sequencing input: PBMCs or T cells enriched from blood (not recorded which). These receptors were taken from a man in his late teens or twenties who had recovered from COVID-19. Each CDR3 is given with its conserved first and last residue. A D gene is named only where the DNA matches it firmly. Rows give clone size only sometimes, using once, few, many, or a class for an expanded clone.

abundance: NA
v_gene: TRBV3-1/TRBV3-2
j_gene: TRBJ2-5
d_gene: TRBD2
CDR3aa: CASSPRTSGRGEETQYF
CDR3nt: TGTGCCAGCAGCCCGCGGACTAGCGGGAGAGGTGAAGAGACCCAGTACTTC

abundance: NA
v_gene: TRBV5-4
j_gene: TRBJ1-5
d_gene: NA
CDR3aa: CASSLEPGKDQPQHF
CDR3nt: TGTGCCAGCAGCTTGGAGCCAGGGAAGGACCAGCCCCAGCATTTT

abundance: NA
v_gene: TRBV10-3
j_gene: TRBJ1-1
d_gene: NA
CDR3aa: CAIGRRLGNTEAFF
CDR3nt: TGTGCCATCGGCCGGCGACTAGGGAACACTGAAGCTTTCTTT

abundance: once
v_gene: TRBV27
j_gene: TRBJ2-7
d_gene: TRBD1
CDR3aa: CASSNTGGGNEQYF
CDR3nt: TGTGCCAGCAGTAACACAGGGGGCGGTAACGAGCAGTACTTC

abundance: NA
v_gene: TRBV7-2
j_gene: TRBJ2-7
d_gene: NA
CDR3aa: CASILQPGGPYEQYF
CDR3nt: TGTGCCAGCATCCTCCAGCCCGGGGGGCCTTACGAGCAGTACTTC

abundance: NA
v_gene: TRBV6-5
j_gene: TRBJ1-2
d_gene: TRBD1
CDR3aa: CASRLWTGLGYTF
CDR3nt: TGTGCCAGCAGACTCTGGACAGGGCTCGGCTACACCTTC

abundance: NA
v_gene: TRBV11-2
j_gene: TRBJ2-7
d_gene: NA
CDR3aa: CASSLRQAAYEQYF
CDR3nt: TGTGCCAGCAGCCTTAGACAGGCCGCCTACGAGCAGTACTTC

abundance: NA
v_gene: TRBV18
j_gene: TRBJ1-4
d_gene: TRBD1
CDR3aa: CASSLGQWGREKLFF
CDR3nt: TGTGCCAGCTCACTGGGACAGTGGGGTCGGGAAAAACTGTTTTTT

abundance: NA
v_gene: TRBV19
j_gene: TRBJ2-3
d_gene: TRBD2
CDR3aa: CASSRGLAGTDTQYF
CDR3nt: TGTGCCAGTAGTAGGGGACTAGCGGGAACAGATACGCAGTATTTT

abundance: NA
v_gene: TRBV11-2
j_gene: TRBJ2-1
d_gene: NA
CDR3aa: CASSTTDYSNEQFF
CDR3nt: TGTGCCAGCAGCACAACGGATTACAGCAATGAGCAGTTCTTC

abundance: NA
v_gene: TRBV10-1
j_gene: TRBJ2-5
d_gene: NA
CDR3aa: CASSRNGGQETQYF
CDR3nt: TGCGCCAGCAGTAGAAATGGGGGGCAAGAGACCCAGTACTTC

abundance: NA
v_gene: TRBV27
j_gene: TRBJ2-1
d_gene: NA
CDR3aa: CASSYRDSGSYNEQFF
CDR3nt: TGTGCCAGCAGTTACCGGGACTCCGGTTCCTACAATGAGCAGTTCTTC

abundance: NA
v_gene: TRBV5-1
j_gene: TRBJ2-6
d_gene: NA
CDR3aa: CASRLAGPGANVLTF
CDR3nt: TGCGCCAGCAGACTTGCTGGGCCTGGGGCCAACGTCCTGACTTTC

abundance: NA
v_gene: TRBV27
j_gene: TRBJ2-7
d_gene: NA
CDR3aa: CASSLESSYEQYF
CDR3nt: TGTGCCAGCAGCCTAGAGAGCTCCTACGAGCAGTACTTC

abundance: NA
v_gene: TRBV7-9
j_gene: TRBJ2-5
d_gene: TRBD1
CDR3aa: CASSARTGEETQYF
CDR3nt: TGTGCCAGCAGCGCCCGGACAGGGGAGGAGACCCAGTACTTC

abundance: NA
v_gene: TRBV5-1
j_gene: TRBJ1-5
d_gene: TRBD1
CDR3aa: CASSSGTADQPQHF
CDR3nt: TGCGCCAGCAGCTCCGGGACAGCCGATCAGCCCCAGCATTTT

abundance: NA
v_gene: TRBV6-5
j_gene: TRBJ2-1
d_gene: TRBD1
CDR3aa: CASSGFPGTGGHGFF
CDR3nt: TGTGCCAGCAGCGGATTTCCCGGGACAGGGGGCCACGGATTCTTC

abundance: NA
v_gene: TRBV19
j_gene: TRBJ2-6
d_gene: TRBD1
CDR3aa: CASSWWTGVGGANVLTF
CDR3nt: TGTGCCAGTTCTTGGTGGACAGGGGTAGGTGGGGCCAACGTCCTGACTTTC

abundance: once
v_gene: TRBV2
j_gene: TRBJ1-2
d_gene: NA
CDR3aa: CASRVLQGNGYTF
CDR3nt: TGTGCCAGCAGGGTACTACAGGGAAATGGCTACACCTTC

abundance: NA
v_gene: TRBV7-9
j_gene: TRBJ1-2
d_gene: TRBD1
CDR3aa: CASSLETGINYGYTF
CDR3nt: TGTGCCAGCAGCCTAGAGACAGGGATTAACTATGGCTACACCTTC

abundance: NA
v_gene: TRBV19
j_gene: TRBJ2-1
d_gene: NA
CDR3aa: CASSKQGGALGDEQFF
CDR3nt: TGTGCCAGTAGCAAACAGGGTGGGGCGCTTGGGGATGAGCAGTTCTTC

abundance: NA
v_gene: TRBV10-3
j_gene: TRBJ1-2
d_gene: NA
CDR3aa: CAISESGVTYGYTF
CDR3nt: TGTGCCATCAGTGAGTCGGGAGTTACCTATGGCTACACCTTC

abundance: NA
v_gene: TRBV7-6
j_gene: TRBJ2-5
d_gene: NA
CDR3aa: CASSSLRGQRVETQYF
CDR3nt: TGTGCCAGCAGCTCCCTACGGGGACAGCGGGTAGAGACCCAGTACTTC

abundance: NA
v_gene: TRBV6-5
j_gene: TRBJ2-2
d_gene: NA
CDR3aa: CALTTNTGELFF
CDR3nt: TGTGCCCTGACAACGAACACCGGGGAGCTGTTTTTT

abundance: NA
v_gene: TRBV6-2/TRBV6-3
j_gene: TRBJ2-1
d_gene: TRBD2
CDR3aa: CASTPSGDEQFF
CDR3nt: TGTGCCAGCACCCCGAGCGGGGATGAGCAGTTCTTC

abundance: NA
v_gene: TRBV19
j_gene: TRBJ1-6
d_gene: TRBD1
CDR3aa: CASSARQGNSPLHF
CDR3nt: TGTGCCAGTAGTGCACGACAGGGAAATTCACCCCTCCACTTT

abundance: once
v_gene: TRBV15
j_gene: TRBJ1-5
d_gene: NA
CDR3aa: CATSRLLGNQPQHF
CDR3nt: TGTGCCACCAGCAGACTCTTAGGCAATCAGCCCCAGCATTTT

abundance: NA
v_gene: TRBV5-6
j_gene: TRBJ2-5
d_gene: NA
CDR3aa: CASSFGFVGGQETQYF
CDR3nt: TGTGCCAGCAGCTTCGGTTTTGTAGGGGGACAAGAGACCCAGTACTTC

abundance: NA
v_gene: TRBV10-1
j_gene: TRBJ2-1
d_gene: NA
CDR3aa: CASSADVGPNEQFF
CDR3nt: TGCGCCAGCAGTGCAGATGTGGGCCCCAATGAGCAGTTCTTC

abundance: NA
v_gene: TRBV5-4
j_gene: TRBJ2-2
d_gene: NA
CDR3aa: CASSLARGSWAGELFF
CDR3nt: TGTGCCAGCAGCTTGGCCAGGGGTAGTTGGGCCGGGGAGCTGTTTTTT

abundance: few
v_gene: TRBV5-5
j_gene: TRBJ2-7
d_gene: TRBD1
CDR3aa: CASSWTGGGREQYF
CDR3nt: TGTGCCAGCAGCTGGACAGGGGGCGGTCGGGAGCAGTACTTC

abundance: NA
v_gene: TRBV14
j_gene: TRBJ1-3
d_gene: NA
CDR3aa: CASSKTGTYSGNTIYF
CDR3nt: TGTGCCAGCAGCAAGACAGGAACGTACTCTGGAAACACCATATATTTT

abundance: NA
v_gene: TRBV4-2
j_gene: TRBJ2-1
d_gene: TRBD1
CDR3aa: CASSHTPGQEHGEQFF
CDR3nt: TGTGCCAGCAGCCACACACCGGGACAGGAGCACGGTGAGCAGTTCTTC

abundance: NA
v_gene: TRBV5-4
j_gene: TRBJ1-1
d_gene: TRBD1
CDR3aa: CASSLGQGDFSAFF
CDR3nt: TGTGCCAGCAGCCTGGGACAGGGGGATTTCTCTGCTTTCTTT

abundance: NA
v_gene: TRBV5-6
j_gene: TRBJ2-5
d_gene: NA
CDR3aa: CASSLGRGPRHF
CDR3nt: TGTGCCAGCAGCTTGGGAAGGGGCCCCCGACACTTC

abundance: NA
v_gene: TRBV19
j_gene: TRBJ2-1
d_gene: NA
CDR3aa: CASSIFGKYNEQFF
CDR3nt: TGTGCCAGTAGTATCTTCGGGAAATACAATGAGCAGTTCTTC

abundance: NA
v_gene: TRBV10-3
j_gene: TRBJ1-2
d_gene: NA
CDR3aa: CAISESYGGIDGYTF
CDR3nt: TGTGCCATCAGTGAGTCGTACGGGGGGATTGATGGCTACACCTTC

abundance: few
v_gene: TRBV15
j_gene: TRBJ1-1
d_gene: TRBD1
CDR3aa: CATSQPTGSTEAFF
CDR3nt: TGTGCCACCAGCCAGCCGACAGGGAGCACTGAAGCTTTCTTT

abundance: NA
v_gene: TRBV5-1
j_gene: TRBJ2-7
d_gene: TRBD1
CDR3aa: CASSFGGQGFDEQYF
CDR3nt: TGCGCCAGCAGCTTCGGGGGACAGGGGTTCGACGAGCAGTACTTC

abundance: NA
v_gene: TRBV27
j_gene: TRBJ2-5
d_gene: NA
CDR3aa: CASSPRGQETQYF
CDR3nt: TGTGCCAGCAGTCCCAGGGGACAAGAGACCCAGTACTTC

abundance: NA
v_gene: TRBV30
j_gene: TRBJ1-6
d_gene: NA
CDR3aa: CAWTGGGGDSPLHF
CDR3nt: TGTGCCTGGACTGGGGGGGGCGGGGATTCACCCCTCCACTTT

abundance: NA
v_gene: TRBV5-1
j_gene: TRBJ2-1
d_gene: TRBD2
CDR3aa: CASSSSLAGVSYNEQFF
CDR3nt: TGCGCCAGCAGCTCCTCTCTAGCGGGAGTATCCTACAATGAGCAGTTCTTC

abundance: few
v_gene: TRBV9
j_gene: TRBJ2-3
d_gene: TRBD2
CDR3aa: CASSVASGGGTDTQYF
CDR3nt: TGTGCCAGCAGCGTAGCTAGTGGCGGGGGGACAGATACGCAGTATTTT

abundance: few
v_gene: TRBV19
j_gene: TRBJ2-2
d_gene: TRBD1
CDR3aa: CATGRGQGNPGELFF
CDR3nt: TGTGCCACAGGACGGGGACAGGGAAACCCCGGGGAGCTGTTTTTT

abundance: NA
v_gene: TRBV11-2
j_gene: TRBJ1-1
d_gene: NA
CDR3aa: CASSHISGTEAFF
CDR3nt: TGTGCCAGCAGCCACATTTCAGGCACTGAAGCTTTCTTT

abundance: NA
v_gene: TRBV18
j_gene: TRBJ1-1
d_gene: NA
CDR3aa: CASSPDQVMNTEAFF
CDR3nt: TGTGCCAGCTCACCCGATCAGGTAATGAACACTGAAGCTTTCTTT

abundance: NA
v_gene: TRBV7-6
j_gene: TRBJ2-3
d_gene: NA
CDR3aa: CASSLEGEVRDTQYF
CDR3nt: TGTGCCAGCAGCTTAGAGGGGGAAGTGCGGGATACGCAGTATTTT

abundance: NA
v_gene: TRBV7-9
j_gene: TRBJ1-2
d_gene: TRBD1
CDR3aa: CASSRQGYGYTF
CDR3nt: TGTGCCAGCAGCCGACAGGGCTACGGCTACACCTTC

abundance: NA
v_gene: TRBV18
j_gene: TRBJ1-1
d_gene: NA
CDR3aa: CASSPRVLNTEAFF
CDR3nt: TGTGCCAGCTCACCCAGGGTACTGAACACTGAAGCTTTCTTT

abundance: NA
v_gene: TRBV19
j_gene: TRBJ1-1
d_gene: NA
CDR3aa: CASSPRGNYMNTEAFF
CDR3nt: TGTGCCAGTAGCCCACGGGGGAACTACATGAACACTGAAGCTTTCTTT

abundance: once
v_gene: TRBV19
j_gene: TRBJ1-1
d_gene: NA
CDR3aa: CASSIDPAGGRSFEAFF
CDR3nt: TGTGCCAGTAGTATAGATCCGGCGGGGGGACGGAGCTTTGAAGCTTTCTTT